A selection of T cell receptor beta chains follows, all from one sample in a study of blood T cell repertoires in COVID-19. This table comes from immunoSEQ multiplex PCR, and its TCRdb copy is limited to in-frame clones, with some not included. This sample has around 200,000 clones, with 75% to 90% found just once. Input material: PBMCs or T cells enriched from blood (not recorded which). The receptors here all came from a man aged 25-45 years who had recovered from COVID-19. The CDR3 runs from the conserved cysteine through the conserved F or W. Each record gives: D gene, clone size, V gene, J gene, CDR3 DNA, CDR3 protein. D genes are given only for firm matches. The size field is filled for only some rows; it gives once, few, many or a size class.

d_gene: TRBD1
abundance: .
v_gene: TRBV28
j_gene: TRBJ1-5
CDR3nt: TGTGCCAGCAGAAGGACAGGGGAAAGGGGTCAGCCCCAGCATTTT
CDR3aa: CASRRTGERGQPQHF

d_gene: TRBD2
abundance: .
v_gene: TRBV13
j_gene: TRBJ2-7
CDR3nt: TGTGCCAGCAGCTTAGGACTAGCGGGAGGCGAGCAGTACTTC
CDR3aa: CASSLGLAGGEQYF

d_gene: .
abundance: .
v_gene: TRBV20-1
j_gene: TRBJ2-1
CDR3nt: TGCATCAGACCCCGGGGCAATGAGCAGTTCTTC
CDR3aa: CIRPRGNEQFF

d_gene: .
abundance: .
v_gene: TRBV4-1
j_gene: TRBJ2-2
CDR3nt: TGCGCCAGCAGCCAGCACCTTAGTCCCGGGGAGCTGTTTTTT
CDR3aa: CASSQHLSPGELFF

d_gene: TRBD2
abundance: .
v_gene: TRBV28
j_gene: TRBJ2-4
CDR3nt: TGTGCCAGCAGTCGGGGGGACTCGAACATTCAGTACTTC
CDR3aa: CASSRGDSNIQYF

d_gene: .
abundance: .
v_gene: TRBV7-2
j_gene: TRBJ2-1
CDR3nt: TGTGCCAGCAGCCCACAGGGAAACTCCTACAATGAGCAGTTCTTC
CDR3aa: CASSPQGNSYNEQFF

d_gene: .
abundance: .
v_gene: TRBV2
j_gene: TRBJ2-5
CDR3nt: TGTGCCAGCAGGCCTGCAGGGTTTAGTTCGGAGACCCAGTACTTC
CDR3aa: CASRPAGFSSETQYF

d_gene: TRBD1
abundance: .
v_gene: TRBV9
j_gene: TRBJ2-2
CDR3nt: TGTGCCAGCAGCGTAGAATGGACAGGGCGGACCGGGGAGCTGTTTTTT
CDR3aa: CASSVEWTGRTGELFF

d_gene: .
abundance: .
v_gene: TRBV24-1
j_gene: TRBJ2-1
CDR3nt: TGTGCCACCAGTGATTTAGTCGGGAGCTCCTACAATGAGCAGTTCTTC
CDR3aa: CATSDLVGSSYNEQFF

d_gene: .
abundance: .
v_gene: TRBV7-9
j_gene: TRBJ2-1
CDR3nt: TGTGCCAGCAGCCCTCGGACTAACTACAATGAGCAGTTCTTC
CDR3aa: CASSPRTNYNEQFF

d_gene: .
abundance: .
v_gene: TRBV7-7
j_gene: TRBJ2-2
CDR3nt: TGTGCCAGCAGCTTAACGTTTCAGGGAGGCACCGGGGAGCTGTTTTTT
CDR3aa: CASSLTFQGGTGELFF

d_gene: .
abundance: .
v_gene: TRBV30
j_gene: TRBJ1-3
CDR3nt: TGTGCCTGGAGTGTGGGCAGGTCCTCTGGAAACACCATATATTTT
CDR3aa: CAWSVGRSSGNTIYF

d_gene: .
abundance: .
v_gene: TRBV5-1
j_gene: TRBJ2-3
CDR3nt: TGCGCCAGCACCTTACTAGGAAGGGATACGCAGTATTTT
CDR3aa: CASTLLGRDTQYF

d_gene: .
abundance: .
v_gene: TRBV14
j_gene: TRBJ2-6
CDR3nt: TGTGCCAGCAGCCAAGATTTCTCCCCCGCTGGGGCCAACGTCCTGACTTTC
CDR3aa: CASSQDFSPAGANVLTF

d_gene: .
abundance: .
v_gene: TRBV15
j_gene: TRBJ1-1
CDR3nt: TGTGCCACCAGCAGAGATGGAGCGAACACTGAAGCTTTCTTT
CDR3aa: CATSRDGANTEAFF

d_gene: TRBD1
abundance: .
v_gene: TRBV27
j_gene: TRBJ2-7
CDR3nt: TGTGCCAGCAGTTCGGACAGGGGGAGTGACTACGAGCAGTACTTC
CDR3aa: CASSSDRGSDYEQYF

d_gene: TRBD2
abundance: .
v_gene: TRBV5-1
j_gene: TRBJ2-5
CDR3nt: TGCGCCAGCAGCTTGGCCCTTACGGCGGGAGAAGAGACCCAGTACTTC
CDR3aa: CASSLALTAGEETQYF

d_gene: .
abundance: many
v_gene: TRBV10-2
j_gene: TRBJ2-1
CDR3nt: TGCGCCAGCAGTGAATTGAGCGATGAGCAGTTCTTC
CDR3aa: CASSELSDEQFF

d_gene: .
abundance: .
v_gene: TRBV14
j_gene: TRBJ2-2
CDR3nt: TGTGCCAGCAGCCAAGATATCCCTAGCTGGACCGCCGGGGAGCTGTTTTTT
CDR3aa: CASSQDIPSWTAGELFF

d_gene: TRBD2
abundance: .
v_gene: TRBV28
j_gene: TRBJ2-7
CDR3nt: TGTGCCAGCAGTTTCACCTACATTAGCGGGAGGGCCGCGGGAACTAGCTCCTACGAGCAGTACTTC
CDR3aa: CASSFTYISGRAAGTSSYEQYF

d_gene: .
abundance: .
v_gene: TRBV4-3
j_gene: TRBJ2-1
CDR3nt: TGCGCCAGCAGCCCCGGGAATGTGGGTCGCAATGAGCAGTTCTTC
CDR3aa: CASSPGNVGRNEQFF

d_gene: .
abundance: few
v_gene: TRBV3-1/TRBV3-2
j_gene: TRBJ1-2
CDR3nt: TGTGCCAGCAGCCAAGCGGGGGGGGCGGATGGCTACACCTTC
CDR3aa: CASSQAGGADGYTF

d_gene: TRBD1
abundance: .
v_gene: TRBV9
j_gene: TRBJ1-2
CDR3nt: TGTGCCAGCAGCACACCCAGGACAGGGGGCGGCTACACCTTC
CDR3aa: CASSTPRTGGGYTF

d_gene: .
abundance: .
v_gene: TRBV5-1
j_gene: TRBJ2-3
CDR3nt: TGCGCCAGCAGCTCGGGACAAGGCACAGATACGCAGTATTTT
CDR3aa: CASSSGQGTDTQYF

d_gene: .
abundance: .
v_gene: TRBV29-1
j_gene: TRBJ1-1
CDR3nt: TGCAGCGTTGTACGAGGATCTGAAGCTTTCTTT
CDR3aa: CSVVRGSEAFF

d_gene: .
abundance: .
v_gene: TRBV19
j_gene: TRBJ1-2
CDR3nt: TGTGCCAGTAGTATAGACGGCGGATTCTATGGCTACACCTTC
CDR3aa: CASSIDGGFYGYTF

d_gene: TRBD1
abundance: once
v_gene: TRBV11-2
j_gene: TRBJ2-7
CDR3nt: TGTGCCAGCAGCTTAGGACAGGGGACCTACGAGCAGTACTTC
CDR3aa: CASSLGQGTYEQYF

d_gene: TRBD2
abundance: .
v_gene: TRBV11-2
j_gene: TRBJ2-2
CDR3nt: TGTGCCAGCAGCTTAGTTGGGGGAGGGCCGTCCGGGGAGCTGTTTTTT
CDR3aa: CASSLVGGGPSGELFF

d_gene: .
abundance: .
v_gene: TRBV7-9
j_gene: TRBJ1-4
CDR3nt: TGTGCCAGCAGCAAACGGGGTCCGGGCGCGATAAATGAAAAACTGTTTTTT
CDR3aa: CASSKRGPGAINEKLFF

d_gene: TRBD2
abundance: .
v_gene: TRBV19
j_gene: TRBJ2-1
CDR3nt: TGTGCCAGTAGAGAGTTAGCGGGGGCGGGTGAGCAGTTCTTC
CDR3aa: CASRELAGAGEQFF

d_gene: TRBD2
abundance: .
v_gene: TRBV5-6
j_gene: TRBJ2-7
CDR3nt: TGTGCCAGCAGCTCCCCCTTGCGGGGGGGCGTCAACGAGCAGTACTTC
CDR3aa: CASSSPLRGGVNEQYF

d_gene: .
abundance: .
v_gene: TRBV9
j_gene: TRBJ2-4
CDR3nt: TGTGCCAGCAGCCCAGGGACTCCACTAGCCAAAAACATTCAGTACTTC
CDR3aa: CASSPGTPLAKNIQYF

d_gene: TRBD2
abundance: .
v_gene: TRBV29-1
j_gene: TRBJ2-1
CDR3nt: TGCAGCGTTGAACTAGCGGGAGTGGATACCTACAATGAGCAGTTCTTC
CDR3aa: CSVELAGVDTYNEQFF

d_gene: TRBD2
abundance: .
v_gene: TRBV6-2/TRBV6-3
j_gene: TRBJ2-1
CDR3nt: TGTGCCAGCAGTTACTCTTACAAGCGGGAGAAATTATATGAGCAGTTCTTC
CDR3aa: CASSYSYKREKLYEQFF

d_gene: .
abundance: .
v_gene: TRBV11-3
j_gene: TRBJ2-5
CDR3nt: TGTGCCAGCAGCTTCGGGCAGGGAGAGACCCAGTACTTC
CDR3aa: CASSFGQGETQYF

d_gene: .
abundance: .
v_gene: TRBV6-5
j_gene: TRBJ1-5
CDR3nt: TGTGCCAGCAGACAAGGACTTGGGCAGCCCCAGCATTTT
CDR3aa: CASRQGLGQPQHF

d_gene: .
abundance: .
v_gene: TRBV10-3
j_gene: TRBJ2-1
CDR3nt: TGTGCCATCAGTGAGTCCGGCGGGGTAAATGAGCAGTTCTTC
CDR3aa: CAISESGGVNEQFF

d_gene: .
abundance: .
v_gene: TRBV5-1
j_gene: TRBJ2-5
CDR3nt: TGCGCCAGCAAACAGTTAGAGACCCAGTACTTC
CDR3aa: CASKQLETQYF

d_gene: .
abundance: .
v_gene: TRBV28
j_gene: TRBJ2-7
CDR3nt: TGTGCCAGCAGGAGGATGGCTCCCCCCTACGAGCAGTACTTC
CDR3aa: CASRRMAPPYEQYF

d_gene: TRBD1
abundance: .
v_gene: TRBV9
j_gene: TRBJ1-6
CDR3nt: TGTGCCAGCAGCGAGCGGGACAGGCTGGGTTCACCCCTCCACTTT
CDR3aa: CASSERDRLGSPLHF

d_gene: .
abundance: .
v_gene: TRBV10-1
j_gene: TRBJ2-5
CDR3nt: TGCGCCAGCAGTGATGGTCGGGGATACCAAGAGACCCAGTACTTC
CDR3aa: CASSDGRGYQETQYF

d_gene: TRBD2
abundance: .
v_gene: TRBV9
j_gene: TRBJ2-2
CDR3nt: TGTGCCAGCAGCTCCGATTTTCCAGCGGGAGGGTGGGACACCGGGGAGCTGTTTTTT
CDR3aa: CASSSDFPAGGWDTGELFF

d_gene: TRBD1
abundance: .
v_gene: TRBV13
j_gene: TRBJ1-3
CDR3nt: TGTGCCAGCAGCTCGGGACAGGGGGTTGGAAACACCATATATTTT
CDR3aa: CASSSGQGVGNTIYF

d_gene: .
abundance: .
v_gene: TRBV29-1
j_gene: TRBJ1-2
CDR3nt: TGCAGCGTTGAAGATTGGACAAGAAACTATGGCTACACCTTC
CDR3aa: CSVEDWTRNYGYTF

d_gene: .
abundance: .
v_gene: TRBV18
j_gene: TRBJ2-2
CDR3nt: TGTGCCAGCTCACCACCGGTTCTTTTGGGCCCGAACACCGGGGAGCTGTTTTTT
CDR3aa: CASSPPVLLGPNTGELFF

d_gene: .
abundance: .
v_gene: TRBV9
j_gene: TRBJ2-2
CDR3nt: TGTGCCAGCAGCGTTTGGGGGGGCGGCACCGGGGAGCTGTTTTTT
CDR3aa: CASSVWGGGTGELFF

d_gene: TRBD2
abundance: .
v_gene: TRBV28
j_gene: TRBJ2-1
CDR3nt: TGTGCCAGCAGTTTCGACGCCGGGGGAGGGCCCTACAATGAGCAGTTCTTC
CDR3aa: CASSFDAGGGPYNEQFF

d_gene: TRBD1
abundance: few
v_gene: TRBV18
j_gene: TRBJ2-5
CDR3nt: TGTGCCAGCTCCCAGACCTCGGGACAGGGATCCCAAGAGACCCAGTACTTC
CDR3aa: CASSQTSGQGSQETQYF

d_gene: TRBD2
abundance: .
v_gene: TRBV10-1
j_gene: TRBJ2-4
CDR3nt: TGCGCCAGCAGCGGGACTAGCGGGAGAGGAAGGCGGGCCAAAAACATTCAGTACTTC
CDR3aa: CASSGTSGRGRRAKNIQYF

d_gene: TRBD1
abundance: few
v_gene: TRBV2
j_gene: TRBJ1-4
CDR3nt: TGTGCCAGCAGTACCCCCCGGACAGGGAACGAAAAACTGTTTTTT
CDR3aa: CASSTPRTGNEKLFF

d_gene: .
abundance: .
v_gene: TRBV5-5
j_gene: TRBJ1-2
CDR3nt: TGTGCCAGCAGCCACCAACAGGGAATCGATGGCTACACCTTC
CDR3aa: CASSHQQGIDGYTF

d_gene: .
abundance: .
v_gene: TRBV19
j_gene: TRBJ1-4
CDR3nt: TGTGCCAGTAGTAGGGGCACGGCAACTAATGAAAAACTGTTTTTT
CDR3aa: CASSRGTATNEKLFF

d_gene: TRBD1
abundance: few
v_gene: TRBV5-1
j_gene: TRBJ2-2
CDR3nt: TGCGCCAGCAGCTTGGTACGGACAGGAGTGGCCGGGGAGCTGTTTTTT
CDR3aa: CASSLVRTGVAGELFF

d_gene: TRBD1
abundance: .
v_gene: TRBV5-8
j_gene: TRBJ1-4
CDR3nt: TGTGCCAGCAGCTACCAGACAGGGTTTCTCGAAAAACTGTTTTTT
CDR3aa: CASSYQTGFLEKLFF

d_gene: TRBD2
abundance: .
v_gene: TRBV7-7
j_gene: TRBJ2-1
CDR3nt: TGTGCCAGCAGCCCCCTCGTGGGCGGGGGGCCTCTCAATGAGCAGTTCTTC
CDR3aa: CASSPLVGGGPLNEQFF

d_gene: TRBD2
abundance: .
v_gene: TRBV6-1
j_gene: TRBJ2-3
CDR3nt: TGTGCCAGCAGTGAAGGCCGACTAGCGGGAGGCCGGGATACGCAGTATTTT
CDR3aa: CASSEGRLAGGRDTQYF

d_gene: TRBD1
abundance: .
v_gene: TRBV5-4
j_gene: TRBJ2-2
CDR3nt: TGTGCCAGCAGCTTGGGATTACTTCGACAGGGGGCTGGCGGGGAGCTGTTTTTT
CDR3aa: CASSLGLLRQGAGGELFF

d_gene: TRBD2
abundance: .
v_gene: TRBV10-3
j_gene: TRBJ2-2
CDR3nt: TGTGCCATCAGTGAAGGCGGGGGGCGGTCCGGGGAGCTGTTTTTT
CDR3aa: CAISEGGGRSGELFF

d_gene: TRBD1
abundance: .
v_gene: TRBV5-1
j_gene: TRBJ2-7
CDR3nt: TGCGCCAGCAGCTTTACGGGACAGGGGGGCTACGAGCAGTACTTC
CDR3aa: CASSFTGQGGYEQYF